The 4 T cell receptor beta chains below were found in one sample sequenced in a study of Ad26.COV2.S vaccination and SARS-CoV-2 variants. TCRdb keeps only in-frame clones here, not all; method: immunoSEQ multiplex PCR. The table includes 300,000 to 450,000 clones, roughly nine tenths detected once. The sequencing used peripheral blood, collected after recovery from COVID-19. The receptors stem from a human donor who had recovered from COVID-19.

The V and J genes are TRBV9 and TRBJ1-2; no clear D. V was shortened by 0 bases and J by 6 bases, with 12 bases between the two germline ends. Germline assignment: CDR1 SGDLS and CDR2 YYNGEE. The length of the CDR3 is 14 residues. The CDR3 here is CASSVAGRANGYTF. The CDR3 bases are TGTGCCAGCAGCGTAGCTGGGAGGGCGAATGGCTACACCTTC.

The gene calls are TRBV11-1 and TRBJ1-3, with TRBD1 matching over 7 bases. The ends lost 3 bases at V and 0 bases at J; junction bases unmatched: 2. Germline CDR1 and CDR2: SGHAT and FQDESV (reference sequence). The CDR3 runs to 15 residues. The CDR3 nucleotides are TGTGCCAGCAGCTTCGGGACAGTCTCTGGAAACACCATATATTTT. This codes for CASSFGTVSGNTIYF.

Details on this clone: The same CDR3 can be traced to other DNA sequences in this sample. This rearrangement joins TRBV12-3 or TRBV12-4 to TRBJ1-2, with TRBD1 as a possible D gene (5 bases). CDR3 size: 12 residues. Trimming stripped 2 bases from V and 8 bases from J, with 9 bases between. For the CDR3, the DNA is TGTGCCAGCAGTTTAACGGGGGTAGGCTACACCTTC. This encodes CASSLTGVGYTF.

The chain uses TRBV19 and TRBJ1-4, with 7 nucleotides matching TRBD1. The CDR3 is 14 amino acids. Trimming at V came to 6 bases and at J to 3 bases, leaving 4 bases not matched to a gene. Germline CDR1 and CDR2: LNHDA and SQIVND (reference sequence). The CDR3 DNA follows: TGTGCCAGTAGCAGGACAGGAGCTAATGAAAAACTGTTTTTT. It encodes CASSRTGANEKLFF.